This T cell receptor beta chain was recovered during a study of CD8+CD57+ T cells in acquired aplastic anemia. Study as a whole: Sorted cells (CD4+ and CD8+) yielded DNA amounts that averaged approximately 3.2 ug.

As concerns this clonotype: Its target is not known. Relative to the germline gene, one junction end is altered; a read error may explain this.

Study-level results: Controls and patients did not differ significantly in CD8+ Simpson's diversity. Some 28 sequences, all CD8+ CDR3, were shared between patients and controls.

Researchers used genomic DNA as the template to profile TCR beta VDJ and CDR3. TCRdb analysed the reads with MiXCR anew, one entry per CDR3 protein. The data show approximately 250,000 distinct CDR3 sequences, with approximately 80% seen just once and roughly two fifths held by the top ten. CDR3 length equals 15 residues. From germline, CDR1 is SEHNR and CDR2 FQNEAQ (reference sequence). Patients selected for sequencing had displayed CD8+CD57+ cell expansion by flow cytometry. Therapy had not been given to patients before blood sampling. This TCR was sampled from a human donor with aplastic anemia. V is TRBV7-9 and J is TRBJ1-1; weak D call: TRBD1 (6 bases). The sample comprised sorted CD4+, CD8+, or CD8+CD57+ T cells (not recorded which) from PBMCs. CDR3 residues: CASSFDRSGGTEDFF. The DNA of the CDR3 is TGTGCCAGCAGCTTTGATAGAAGCGGGGGCACTGAAGATTTCTTT.